Sequencing of this T cell receptor beta chain was carried out in a study of CD8 T cells in ankylosing spondylitis. Study findings and constraints: Significantly higher representation of disease-linked clones was reported for matched ankylosing spondylitis synovial fluid. Disease-linked clones proved CD8+ and comparatively uncommon in peripheral blood. Earlier work had already found some motif variants in reactive arthritis synovial fluid and blood. Within ankylosing spondylitis blood, a TCR beta motif made up of several highly homologous variants appeared to be characteristic.

Details on this clonotype: Its antigen is unknown.

TCRdb called the 5' RACE reads again in MiXCR, with one record for every CDR3 protein. This sample has about 510,000 distinct CDR3 sequences, with over 4% found just once. The source is a male donor with ankylosing spondylitis. Sequencing was carried out using blood, either unsorted or a sorted T cell fraction (not recorded which).

The CDR3, as DNA: TGTGCCAGCTCACCGGGGTATGCGAACACCGGGGAGCTGTTTTTT. Translating it yields CASSPGYANTGELFF. The rearrangement links TRBV18 to TRBJ2-2; no definite D call. Trimming removed 3 bases at V and 0 bases at J, with 8 bases between. CDR1 is KGHSH, CDR2 LQKENI, per germline. The CDR3 is 15 amino acids.